Listed below are T cell receptor beta chains from one sample, sequenced in a study of T cells expressing NK-cell markers. TCRdb reprocessed the 5' RACE reads and stores each CDR3 protein as one record, lacking DNA. Recorded for this sample: about 460,000 distinct CDR3 sequences. Sequencing was carried out using blood T cells: a sorted CD56 or NKG2C T cell subset, CD4+ or CD8+ T cells, or bulk PBMC T cells (not recorded which). The receptor set was obtained from a woman between 45 and 60 years old in good health. The CDR3 runs from the conserved cysteine through the conserved F or W. Fields, in order: J gene, V gene, CDR3 protein.

TRBJ2-1 TRBV10-3 CAISESGWEQFF
TRBJ2-5 TRBV5-1 CASSPGTDTETQYF
TRBJ1-1 TRBV18 CASSPPDRSMAREAFF
TRBJ2-7 TRBV7-3 CASSFRDRGIRVLYEQYF
TRBJ2-5 TRBV27 CASSFLGDQETQYF
TRBJ2-2 TRBV14 CASSVDKSHGELFF
TRBJ2-7 TRBV19 CASSIGARLVEQYF
TRBJ2-3 TRBV5-8 CASSLSYTQYF
TRBJ1-5 TRBV6-6 CASSYSGSGQPQHF
TRBJ1-2 TRBV29-1 CSALARPINYGYTF
TRBJ2-5 TRBV7-8 CASSSRLWETQYF
TRBJ2-1 TRBV5-1 CASSLGTSGSSRLFNEQFF
TRBJ2-3 TRBV4-1 CASSHWGSGGRDTQYF
TRBJ2-4 TRBV4-1 CASKASGKNIQYF
TRBJ2-1 TRBV19 CASTGTKRGGEQFF
TRBJ2-4 TRBV7-9 CASSLVRVVEVAKNIQYF
TRBJ2-3 TRBV29-1 CSAVTRDTQYF
TRBJ2-5 TRBV20-1 CSARDLYGRETQYF